Below are 16 T cell receptor beta chains sequenced from a single sample in a study of blood T cell repertoires in COVID-19. Assay: immunoSEQ multiplex PCR; the TCRdb copy retains only in-frame clones and omits some. The sample gives roughly 150,000 clones, under 90% of which show up once; approximately 2% is in the top ten. The sequenced material came from peripheral blood. The origin of the receptors is a woman aged 80 or over with acute or convalescent COVID-19.

The rearrangement joins TRBV19 to TRBJ1-3; D is perhaps TRBD1 (5 bases). V lost 1 base and J lost 2, with 9 bases in between. This CDR3 contains 15 residues. From germline, CDR1 is LNHDA and CDR2 SQIVND (reference sequence). CDR3: CASSIVPGAGNTIYF. As DNA, the CDR3 is TGTGCCAGTAGTATAGTTCCGGGGGCTGGAAACACCATATATTTT.

Comments on this clone: The junction and the germline gene differ at one end; a read error may be behind it. V usage is TRBV2 and J usage is TRBJ1-2, with TRBD1 matching over 7 bases. The CDR3 consists of 10 residues. CDR1 is SNHLY, CDR2 FYNNEI, per germline. The CDR3 DNA follows: TGTGCCAGCAGTGAGGGGACAGCCAGCTTC. As protein: CASSEGTASF.

V is TRBV13 and J is TRBJ2-7; 12 bases align to TRBD1. Trimming removed 6 bases from V and 6 bases from J; junction bases left unmatched: 9. Germline V gives CDR1 PRHDT, CDR2 FYEKMQ (reference sequence). The CDR3 has 15 residues. The CDR3 nucleotides are TGTGCCAGCAGAAGGGCCGGGACAGGGGGCGCCGAGCAGTACTTC. Protein: CASRRAGTGGAEQYF.

The rearrangement joins TRBV9 to TRBJ1-2, with 7 bases that match TRBD1. Germline V gene sequence: CDR1 SGDLS, CDR2 YYNGEE. V shed 0 bases, J shed 4 bases, and the junction held 6 bases outside the gene matches. The CDR3 contains 15 residues. CDR3 in DNA: TGTGCCAGCAGCGTAGAGGCAGGGGGACTCTATGGCTACACCTTC. This sequence encodes CASSVEAGGLYGYTF.

The chain joins TRBV12-5 to TRBJ2-7, with 10 nucleotides matching TRBD2. Trimming took 5 bases from V and 5 from J; bases not matched to a gene: 6. CDR3 length: 14 residues. The V gene's germline CDR1 is LGHNT and CDR2 FRNRAP. CDR3 amino acids: CASGESGRVDEQYF. The CDR3 nucleotides are TGTGCTAGTGGTGAGAGCGGGAGGGTAGACGAGCAGTACTTC.

The chain combines TRBV30 with TRBJ1-6, with D perhaps TRBD1 (6 bases). Germline V gene data show CDR1 as GTSNPN and CDR2 as SVGIG (reference sequence). This CDR3 is built from 13 residues. V was pared by 6 bases and J by 6 bases, with 12 bases between. CDR3 region: CACATGTNSPLHF. CDR3 bases: TGTGCCTGCGCAACAGGGACTAATTCACCCCTCCACTTT.

This sequence joins TRBV15 and TRBJ2-7; D possibly corresponds to TRBD2 (6 bases). Germline CDR1 LNHNV, CDR2 YYDKDF (reference sequence). Trimming cost V 5 bases and J 2 bases, with 13 bases left between them. This CDR3 contains 14 residues. The CDR3 is CATSQKRVPYEQYF. CDR3 nucleotide sequence: TGTGCCACCAGCCAAAAGCGGGTTCCCTACGAGCAGTACTTC.

The chain recombines TRBV30 with TRBJ1-2; tentatively, D is TRBD1 (6 bases). V dropped 0 bases and J dropped 8 bases, with 19 bases sitting between them. Germline V gives CDR1 GTSNPN, CDR2 SVGIG (reference sequence). The CDR3 sequence is 15 residues long. The CDR3: CAWSVQGSLFLGYTF. The CDR3 bases are TGTGCCTGGAGTGTACAGGGATCCCTTTTTCTGGGCTACACCTTC.

CDR3: CASSSDSPYEQYF. DNA for the CDR3: TGTGCCAGCAGCTCGGACAGCCCCTACGAGCAGTACTTC. The rearrangement links TRBV3-1 (or the pseudogene TRBV3-2) to TRBJ2-7; D possibly corresponds to TRBD1 (6 bases). The V gene's germline CDR1 is LGHDT and CDR2 YNNKEL (reference sequence). Trimming pared 5 bases from V and 2 bases from J, leaving 10 bases between. The CDR3 totals 13 residues.

The CDR3 nucleotides read TGTGCCACCAGATGGGGGCCCACAGATACGCAGTATTTT. As protein: CATRWGPTDTQYF. V usage is TRBV5-6 and J usage is TRBJ2-3; perhaps TRBD1 as D (6 bases). Trimming shortened V by 9 bases and J by 2 bases, and 13 bases separated the two germline ends. Germline CDR1 SGHDT, CDR2 YYEEEE. CDR3 length: 13 residues. Looking up the rest from reference TRBV5-6 and TRBJ2-3 gives the full variable domain: DAGVTQSPTHLIKTRGQQVTLRCSPKSGHDTVSWYQQALGQGPQFIFQYYEEEERQRGNFPDRFSGHQFPNYSSELNVNALLLGDSALYLCATRWGPTDTQYFGPGTRLTVL.

The chain couples TRBV28 to TRBJ2-7; 7 bases are a match to TRBD1. This CDR3 comprises 15 residues. The germline gives CDR1 MDHEN, CDR2 SYDVKM. V shed 6 bases, J shed 2 bases, and the junction held 10 bases outside the gene matches. This CDR3 is CASRSNDRVTYEQYF. DNA of the CDR3: TGTGCCAGCAGGTCGAACGACAGGGTAACCTACGAGCAGTACTTC.

This clone was seen repeatedly, ten times or more. The gene calls are TRBV27 and TRBJ1-2; a possible D gene is TRBD1 (5 bases). This CDR3 is 16 amino acids long. Trimming cost V 5 bases and J 2 bases, with 18 bases left between them. Germline values: CDR1 MNHEY, CDR2 SMNVEV (reference sequence). CDR3 nucleotides: TGTGCCAGCAGTCCGTACCGGGACTTCCTCAACTATGGCTACACCTTC. This encodes CASSPYRDFLNYGYTF.

The table lists this clone with a few counts. In DNA, the CDR3 is TGTGCCAGCGGCCAGGGGTCGGGGACACCCCTCCACTTT. It yields the protein CASGQGSGTPLHF. This chain uses TRBV7-2 with TRBJ1-6; TRBD1 might be the D (6 bases). This CDR3 contains 13 residues. The germline gives CDR1 SGHTA, CDR2 FQGNSA. The V and J ends lost 8 bases and 11 bases respectively, with 16 bases between them. Looking up the rest from reference TRBV7-2 and TRBJ1-6 gives the full variable domain: GAGVSQSPSNKVTEKGKDVELRCDPISGHTALYWYRQSLGQGLEFLIYFQGNSAPDKSGLPSDRFSAERTGGSVSTLTIQRTQQEDSAVYLCASGQGSGTPLHFGNGTRLTVT.

The gene calls are TRBV7-9 and TRBJ1-2, with 7 bases lining up with TRBD1. The V and J ends lost 3 bases and 7 bases, in that order; junction bases with no gene match: 5. There are 13 residues in the CDR3. Germline V gene data show CDR1 as SEHNR and CDR2 as FQNEAQ (reference sequence). CDR3 sequence (DNA): TGTGCCAGCAGCTTTGACAGGGAGAGTGGCTACACCTTC. Amino acids: CASSFDRESGYTF. Filled out from reference TRBV7-9 and TRBJ1-2, the complete variable domain reads DTGVSQNPRHKITKRGQNVTFRCDPISEHNRLYWYRQTLGQGPEFLTYFQNEAQLEKSRLLSDRFSAERPKGSFSTLEIQRTEQGDSAMYLCASSFDRESGYTFGSGTRLTVV.

This clone was seen only once. The V and J genes are TRBV14 and TRBJ1-1, with 7 bases fitting TRBD1. The CDR3 runs to 15 residues. Trimming took 2 bases from V and 8 from J; bases not matched to a gene: 11. Germline V gene sequence: CDR1 SGHDN, CDR2 FVKESK. The CDR3 spells CASSQQGGHGWEAFF. The DNA of the CDR3 is TGTGCCAGCAGCCAACAGGGGGGCCACGGTTGGGAAGCTTTCTTT. Full variable domain (remainder filled in from reference TRBV14 and TRBJ1-1): EAGVTQFPSHSVIEKGQTVTLRCDPISGHDNLYWYRRVMGKEIKFLLHFVKESKQDESGMPNNRFLAERTGGTYSTLKVQPAELEDSGVYFCASSQQGGHGWEAFFGQGTRLTVV.

This sequence joins TRBV7-2 and TRBJ1-1, with 7 bases fitting TRBD1. The V segment lost 7 bases and the J segment 14 bases; nucleotides outside the gene matches: 19. In germline, CDR1 is SGHTA, CDR2 FQGNSA. The CDR3 is made up of 14 amino acids. The CDR3, as DNA: TGTGCCAGCAACCCCTTTCGACAGGGACGCCTAGAGTTCTTT. Its protein is CASNPFRQGRLEFF.